Given below is one T cell receptor beta chain in context. Its antigen is unidentified. V was pared by 8 bases and J by 6 bases, with 22 bases between. CDR3 length: 15 residues. Unique molecular identifiers had been added to the TCR beta cDNA libraries. TCRdb reprocessed the PCR reads with MiXCR, giving one entry per CDR3 protein. The sample has 550,000 to 700,000 distinct CDR3 sequences; around 44% are singletons. This record comes from a study of post-analysis software for immune sequencing data. Notes on the study in general: Elevated frequency relative to controls characterized a handful of TRBV segments in patients, TRBV5-6, TRBV5-1 and TRBV20-1 among them.

The receptor was derived from a girl aged 10 to 17 with multiple sclerosis. V usage is TRBV12-3 or TRBV12-4 and J usage is TRBJ1-1, with D possibly matching TRBD1 (6 bases). Sequencing was done on a sample of blood. The CDR3 here is CASDSTGLGSPEAFF. In DNA form, the CDR3 reads TGTGCCAGCGACTCCACAGGGTTGGGGTCCCCTGAAGCTTTCTTT.